The sequence of this TCR beta chain was determined in a study of regulatory T cells in long-lasting Graves disease. Study overall: Persistent cases took antithyroid drugs over 5 years and stayed TSH receptor antibody positive.

Trimming at V came to 0 bases and at J to 6 bases, leaving 0 bases not matched to a gene. From germline, CDR1 is LGHNA and CDR2 YNFKEQ. This CDR3 is built from 14 residues. Described time point: persistent/refractory GD, antithyroid drugs over 5 years with positive TRAb. Construction of the TCR library relied on RNA isolated from PBMCs. Sequencing libraries for TCR beta were prepared with iRepertoire HTBI primers and Arm-PCR of CDR3 regions. Using its own MiXCR run on the multiplex PCR reads, TCRdb lists one record per CDR3 protein. The sample has about 470,000 distinct CDR3 sequences, 20% seen once. General observations from the study: Those with persistent disease had in common more public clonotypes (around 2,700) than new patients (approximately 990). For persistent Graves' patients, TCR diversity was lower than for newly diagnosed ones. Segments TRBV28, TRBJ1-2 and TRBJ2-5 showed preferential usage in persistent disease.

With regard to this clonotype: No antigen is known for it.

The sequence was obtained from a female donor with Graves disease. The sequences come from peripheral blood mononuclear cells (PBMCs), collected when the disease was refractory, from a patient treated with antithyroid drugs. V and J are TRBV4-2 and TRBJ2-2; TRBD2 aligns across 8 bases. Here the CDR3 DNA reads TGTGCCAGCAGCCAAGAAGCGGGAGCCGGGGAGCTGTTTTTT. Protein: CASSQEAGAGELFF.